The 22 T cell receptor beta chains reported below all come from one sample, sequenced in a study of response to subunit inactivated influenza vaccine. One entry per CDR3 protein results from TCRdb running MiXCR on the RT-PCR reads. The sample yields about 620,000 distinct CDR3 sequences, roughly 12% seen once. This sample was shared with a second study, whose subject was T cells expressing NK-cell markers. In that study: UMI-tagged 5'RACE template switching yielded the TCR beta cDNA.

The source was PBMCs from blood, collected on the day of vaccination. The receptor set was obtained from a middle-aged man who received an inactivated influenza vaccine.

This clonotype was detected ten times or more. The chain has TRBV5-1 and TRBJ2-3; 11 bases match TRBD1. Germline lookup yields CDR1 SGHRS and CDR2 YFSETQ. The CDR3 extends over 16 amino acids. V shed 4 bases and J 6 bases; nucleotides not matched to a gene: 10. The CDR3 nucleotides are TGCGCCAGCAGCGGAGGACAGGGGGCAATGGGGGATACGCAGTATTTT. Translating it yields CASSGGQGAMGDTQYF.

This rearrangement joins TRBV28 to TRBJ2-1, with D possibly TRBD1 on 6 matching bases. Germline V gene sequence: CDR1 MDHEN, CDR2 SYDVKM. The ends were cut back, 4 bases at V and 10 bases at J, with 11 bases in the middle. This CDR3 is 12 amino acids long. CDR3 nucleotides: TGTGCCAGCAGTTCACAGGGTAAGGAGCAGTTCTTC. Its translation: CASSSQGKEQFF.

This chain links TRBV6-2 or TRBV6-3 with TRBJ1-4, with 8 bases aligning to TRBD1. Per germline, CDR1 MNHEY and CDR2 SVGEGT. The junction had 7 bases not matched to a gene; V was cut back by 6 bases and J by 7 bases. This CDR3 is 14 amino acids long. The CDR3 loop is CASSPDRGGEKLFF. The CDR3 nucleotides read TGTGCCAGCAGCCCTGACAGGGGAGGTGAAAAACTGTTTTTT.

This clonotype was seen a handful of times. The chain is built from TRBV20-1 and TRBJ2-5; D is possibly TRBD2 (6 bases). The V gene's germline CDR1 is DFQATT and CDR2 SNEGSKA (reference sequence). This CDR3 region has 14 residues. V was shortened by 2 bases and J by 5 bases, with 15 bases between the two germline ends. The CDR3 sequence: CSARSLGLYETQYF. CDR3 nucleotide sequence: TGCAGTGCTAGAAGTCTGGGACTTTATGAGACCCAGTACTTC.

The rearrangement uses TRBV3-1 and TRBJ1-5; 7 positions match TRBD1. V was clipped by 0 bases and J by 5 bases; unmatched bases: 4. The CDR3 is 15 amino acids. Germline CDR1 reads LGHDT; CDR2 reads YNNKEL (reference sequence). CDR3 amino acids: CASSQDGDSYQPQHF. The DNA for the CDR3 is TGTGCCAGCAGCCAAGATGGGGACAGCTATCAGCCCCAGCATTTT.

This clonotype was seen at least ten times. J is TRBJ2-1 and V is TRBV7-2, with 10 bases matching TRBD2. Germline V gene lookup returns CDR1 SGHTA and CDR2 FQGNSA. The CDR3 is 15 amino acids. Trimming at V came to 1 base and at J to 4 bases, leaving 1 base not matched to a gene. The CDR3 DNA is TGTGCCAGCAGCTTAGGGACTAGCGGATACAATGAGCAGTTCTTC. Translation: CASSLGTSGYNEQFF.

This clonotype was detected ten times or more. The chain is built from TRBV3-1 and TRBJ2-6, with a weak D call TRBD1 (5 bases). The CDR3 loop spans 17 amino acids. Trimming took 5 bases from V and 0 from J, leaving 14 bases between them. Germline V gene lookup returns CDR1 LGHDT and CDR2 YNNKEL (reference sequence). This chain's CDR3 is CASSARAYSSGANVLTF. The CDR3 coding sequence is TGTGCCAGCAGCGCCAGGGCCTACTCCTCTGGGGCCAACGTCCTGACTTTC.

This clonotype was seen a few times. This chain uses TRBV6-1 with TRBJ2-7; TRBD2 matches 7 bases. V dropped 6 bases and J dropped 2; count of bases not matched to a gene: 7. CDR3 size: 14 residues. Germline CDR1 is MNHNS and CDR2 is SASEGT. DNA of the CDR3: TGTGCCAGCAGCCCTAGCGGCCCGCCCTACGAGCAGTACTTC. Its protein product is CASSPSGPPYEQYF.

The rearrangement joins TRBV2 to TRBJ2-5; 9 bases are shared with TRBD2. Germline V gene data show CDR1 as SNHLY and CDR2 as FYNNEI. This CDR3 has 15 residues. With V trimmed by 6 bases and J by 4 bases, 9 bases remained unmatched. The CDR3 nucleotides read TGTGCCAGCAGGTATAGCGGGAGCCCCCGAGAGACCCAGTACTTC. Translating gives CASRYSGSPRETQYF.

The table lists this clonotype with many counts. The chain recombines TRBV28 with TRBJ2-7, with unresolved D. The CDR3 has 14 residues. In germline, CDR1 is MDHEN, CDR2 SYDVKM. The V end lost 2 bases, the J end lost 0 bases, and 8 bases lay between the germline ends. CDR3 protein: CASSLQDPSYEQYF. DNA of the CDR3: TGTGCCAGCAGTTTACAGGACCCCTCCTACGAGCAGTACTTC.

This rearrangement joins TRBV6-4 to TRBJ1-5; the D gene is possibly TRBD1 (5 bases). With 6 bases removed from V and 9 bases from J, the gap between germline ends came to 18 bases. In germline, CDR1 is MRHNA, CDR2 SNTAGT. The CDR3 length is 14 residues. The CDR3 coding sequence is TGTGCCAGCAGCCCTAGCTGGGGGGAACGGCCCCAGCATTTT. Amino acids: CASSPSWGERPQHF.

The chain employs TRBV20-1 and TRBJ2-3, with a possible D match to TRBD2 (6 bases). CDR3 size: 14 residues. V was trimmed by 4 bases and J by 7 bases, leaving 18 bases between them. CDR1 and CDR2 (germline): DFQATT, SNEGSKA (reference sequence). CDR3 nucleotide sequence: TGCAGTGCTACCTGGCCGGGACTCCAGAATACGCAGTATTTT. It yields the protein CSATWPGLQNTQYF.

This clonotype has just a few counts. The CDR3 DNA is TGCAGTGCTGCGGGCGGGGCGCGGTACAAGCAGTACTTC. Its translation is CSAAGGARYKQYF. The chain couples TRBV20-1 to TRBJ2-7, with D perhaps matching TRBD2 (6 bases). CDR3 length equals 13 residues. CDR1 is DFQATT and CDR2 is SNEGSKA in the germline V gene (reference sequence). The V and J ends lost 5 bases and 8 bases respectively, with 19 bases between them.

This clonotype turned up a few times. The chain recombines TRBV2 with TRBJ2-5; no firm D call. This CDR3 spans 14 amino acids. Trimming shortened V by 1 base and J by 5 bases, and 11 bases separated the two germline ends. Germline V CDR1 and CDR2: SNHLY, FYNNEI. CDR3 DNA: TGTGCCAGCAGTGAAGTGGTAGGGCTGGAGACCCAGTACTTC. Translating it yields CASSEVVGLETQYF.

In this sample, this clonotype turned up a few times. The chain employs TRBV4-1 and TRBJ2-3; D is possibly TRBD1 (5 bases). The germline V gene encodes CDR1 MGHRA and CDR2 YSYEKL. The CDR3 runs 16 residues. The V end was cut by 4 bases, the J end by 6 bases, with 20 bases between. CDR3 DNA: TGCGCCAGCAGCCCCTACCAGGACAACCTCGGGGATACGCAGTATTTT. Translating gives CASSPYQDNLGDTQYF.

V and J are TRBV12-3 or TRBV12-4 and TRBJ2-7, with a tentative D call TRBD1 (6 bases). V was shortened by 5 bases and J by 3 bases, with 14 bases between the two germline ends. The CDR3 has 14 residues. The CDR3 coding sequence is TGTGCCAGCAGTCAGCGGACGGACAGCTACGAGCAGTACTTC. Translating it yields CASSQRTDSYEQYF.

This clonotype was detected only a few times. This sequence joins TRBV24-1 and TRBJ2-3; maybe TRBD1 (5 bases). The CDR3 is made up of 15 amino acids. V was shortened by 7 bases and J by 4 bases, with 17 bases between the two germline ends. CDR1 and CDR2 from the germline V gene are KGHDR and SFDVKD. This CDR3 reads CATSGASDTSDTQYF. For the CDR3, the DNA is TGTGCCACCAGCGGCGCCTCGGACACCTCAGATACGCAGTATTTT.

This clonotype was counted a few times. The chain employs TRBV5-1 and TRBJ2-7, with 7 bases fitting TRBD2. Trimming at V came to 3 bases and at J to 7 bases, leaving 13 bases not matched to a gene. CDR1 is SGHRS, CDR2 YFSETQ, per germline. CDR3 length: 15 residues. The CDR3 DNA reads TGCGCCAGCAGCTCCATATCGGGGGGAGGATGGGAGCAGTACTTC. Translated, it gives CASSSISGGGWEQYF. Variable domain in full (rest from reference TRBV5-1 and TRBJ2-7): KAGVTQTPRYLIKTRGQQVTLSCSPISGHRSVSWYQQTPGQGLQFLFEYFSETQRNKGNFPGRFSGRQFSNSRSEMNVSTLELGDSALYLCASSSISGGGWEQYFGPGTRLTVT.

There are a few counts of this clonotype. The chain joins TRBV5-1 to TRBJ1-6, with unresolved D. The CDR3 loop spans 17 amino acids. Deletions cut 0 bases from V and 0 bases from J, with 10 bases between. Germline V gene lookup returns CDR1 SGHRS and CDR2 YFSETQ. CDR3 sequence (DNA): TGCGCCAGCAGCTTGGAGCCGGCGAGCTCCTATAATTCACCCCTCCACTTT. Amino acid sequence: CASSLEPASSYNSPLHF.

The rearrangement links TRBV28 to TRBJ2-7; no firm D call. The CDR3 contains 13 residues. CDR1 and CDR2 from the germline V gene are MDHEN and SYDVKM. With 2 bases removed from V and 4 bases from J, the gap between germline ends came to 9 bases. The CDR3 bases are TGTGCCAGCAGTTTACAGAACAGTTACGAGCAGTACTTC. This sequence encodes CASSLQNSYEQYF.

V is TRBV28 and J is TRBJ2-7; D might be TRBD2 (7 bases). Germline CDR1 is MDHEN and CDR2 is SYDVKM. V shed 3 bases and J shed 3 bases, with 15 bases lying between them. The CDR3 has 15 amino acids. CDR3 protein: CASSLGHGGFYEQYF. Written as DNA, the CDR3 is TGTGCCAGCAGTTTGGGACACGGGGGGTTCTACGAGCAGTACTTC.

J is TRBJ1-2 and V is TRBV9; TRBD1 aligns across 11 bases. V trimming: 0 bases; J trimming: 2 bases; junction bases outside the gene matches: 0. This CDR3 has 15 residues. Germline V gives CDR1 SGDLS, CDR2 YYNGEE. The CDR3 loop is CASSVGDRGNYGYTF. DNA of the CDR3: TGTGCCAGCAGCGTAGGGGACAGGGGGAACTATGGCTACACCTTC.